The 23 T cell receptor beta chains below all came from one sample that was sequenced in a study of shared clonotypes between healthy human individuals. Using immunoSEQ multiplex PCR, the repertoire was profiled, and TCRdb retains in-frame clones only, with some absent. The sample has around 690,000 clones; less than 95% are singletons. Sample: memory CD8+ T cells from PBMCs. The subset was: CD45RO+ cells pooled with CCR7-negative TemRA cells. The origin of the receptors is a young man in good health. Some clones in this sample may be carry-over from other donors' samples.

The chain joins TRBV9 to TRBJ2-7; D gene unclear. The V end was cut by 0 bases, the J end by 3 bases, with 4 bases between. Germline CDR1 SGDLS, CDR2 YYNGEE. The CDR3 runs to 12 residues. CDR3 in DNA: TGTGCCAGCAGCGTAGAGGACTACGAGCAGTACTTC. Translation: CASSVEDYEQYF.

J is TRBJ2-7 and V is TRBV5-6; TRBD2 agrees at 8 bases. The J segment lost 4 bases and the V segment lost 1 base, leaving 19 bases of the junction unmatched. Germline V gene sequence: CDR1 SGHDT, CDR2 YYEEEE. The CDR3 is made up of 19 amino acids. The CDR3 here is CASSLLGNQRESSIYEQYF. The DNA of the CDR3 is TGTGCCAGCAGCTTGCTGGGGAACCAGCGGGAGAGCTCTATTTACGAGCAGTACTTC. The full variable domain, with the rest looked up from reference TRBV5-6 and TRBJ2-7, is DAGVTQSPTHLIKTRGQQVTLRCSPKSGHDTVSWYQQALGQGPQFIFQYYEEEERQRGNFPDRFSGHQFPNYSSELNVNALLLGDSALYLCASSLLGNQRESSIYEQYFGPGTRLTVT.

This chain connects TRBV10-3 to TRBJ2-7; the D is unclear. This CDR3 has 13 amino acids. Trimming left V 0 bases short and J 2 bases short, with 5 bases between. CDR1 is ENHRY and CDR2 is SYGVKD in the germline V gene. CDR3 sequence reads: CAISESSTYEQYF. The CDR3 nucleotides are TGTGCCATCAGTGAGTCGTCAACCTACGAGCAGTACTTC.

The chain is built from TRBV19 and TRBJ2-7; D not certain. Germline lookup yields CDR1 LNHDA and CDR2 SQIVND (reference sequence). This CDR3 is built from 13 residues. Trimming removed 1 base at V and 3 bases at J, with 7 bases between. The CDR3 is CASSIGWSYEQYF. In DNA form, the CDR3 reads TGTGCCAGTAGTATAGGCTGGAGCTACGAGCAGTACTTC.

Comment on this clone: The sample carries other DNA sequences with the same CDR3. The CDR3 spells CASSLVGVGQPQHF. CDR3 in DNA: TGTGCCAGCAGCTTAGTGGGGGTAGGTCAGCCCCAGCATTTT. J is TRBJ1-5 and V is TRBV7-9; possibly TRBD1 for D (5 bases). The V gene's germline CDR1 is SEHNR and CDR2 FQNEAQ (reference sequence). There are 14 residues in the CDR3. Trimming left V 1 base short and J 6 bases short, with 10 bases between. The full variable domain, completed using reference TRBV7-9 and TRBJ1-5, is DTGVSQNPRHKITKRGQNVTFRCDPISEHNRLYWYRQTLGQGPEFLTYFQNEAQLEKSRLLSDRFSAERPKGSFSTLEIQRTEQGDSAMYLCASSLVGVGQPQHFGDGTRLSIL.

This chain connects TRBV27 to TRBJ2-1, with D unclear. CDR3 length equals 17 residues. Germline CDR1 is MNHEY and CDR2 is SMNVEV (reference sequence). V was trimmed by 0 bases and J by 0 bases, leaving 12 bases between them. The CDR3 DNA reads TGTGCCAGCAGTTTATCGACCGGCTTTTCCTCCTACAATGAGCAGTTCTTC. This translates into CASSLSTGFSSYNEQFF.

The chain is built from TRBV30 and TRBJ2-7; D remains ambiguous. This CDR3 region has 11 residues. Germline CDR1 reads GTSNPN; CDR2 reads SVGIG (reference sequence). The V gene lost 3 bases and the J gene lost 3 bases, with 6 bases spanning the gap. CDR3 region: CAWREYYEQYF. CDR3 in DNA: TGTGCCTGGAGAGAGTACTACGAGCAGTACTTC.

J is TRBJ2-7 and V is TRBV6-6, with 8 bases fitting TRBD2. Per germline, CDR1 MNHNY and CDR2 SVGAGI (reference sequence). The CDR3 runs to 14 residues. Trimming removed 6 bases from V and 3 bases from J; junction bases left unmatched: 7. The CDR3 DNA sequence: TGTGCCAGCAGGGGGTTTCGGGAGGGCTACGAGCAGTACTTC. This sequence encodes CASRGFREGYEQYF.

This clone was found a few times. The gene calls are TRBV10-2 and TRBJ1-1; D is uncertain. The V end was cut by 2 bases, the J end by 3 bases, with 7 bases between. Germline V gives CDR1 WSHSY, CDR2 SAAADI. CDR3 length: 13 amino acids. The CDR3 coding sequence is TGCGCCAGCAGTGAGCAACACCACACTGAAGCTTTCTTT. This translates into CASSEQHHTEAFF.

The chain recombines TRBV29-1 with TRBJ2-1; tentative D call: TRBD2 (6 bases). Trimming took off 5 bases at V and 0 bases at J, with 14 bases between the two ends. Germline V gives CDR1 SQVTM, CDR2 ANQGSEA. This CDR3 spans 15 amino acids. In nucleotides, the CDR3 is TGCAGCGTTAATGGGGTAGCGGCCTCCTACAATGAGCAGTTCTTC. It yields the protein CSVNGVAASYNEQFF.

The CDR3 bases are TGTGCCAGCAGCCAAGGGCGATCCTACGAGCAGTACTTC. Protein product: CASSQGRSYEQYF. This chain joins TRBV7-8 and TRBJ2-7; D not resolved. Germline assignment: CDR1 SGHVS and CDR2 FQNEAQ. This CDR3 has 13 residues. Trimming removed 5 bases at V and 1 base at J, with 9 bases between.

The rearrangement joins TRBV7-9 to TRBJ2-7, with 9 bases that match TRBD2. The CDR3 covers 14 residues. V shed 1 base, J shed 6 bases, and the junction held 4 bases outside the gene matches. Germline CDR1 reads SEHNR; CDR2 reads FQNEAQ (reference sequence). The CDR3, as DNA: TGTGCCAGCAGCTTAGAACTAGCGGGCACCGAGCAGTACTTC. This sequence encodes CASSLELAGTEQYF.

This clone has only a few counts. The gene calls are TRBV28 and TRBJ1-5; the D is unclear. This CDR3 comprises 13 residues. Germline V gene data show CDR1 as MDHEN and CDR2 as SYDVKM. Trimming cost V 5 bases and J 5 bases, with 10 bases left between them. In DNA form, the CDR3 reads TGTGCCAGCAGTCTTAGTCCATATCAGCCCCAGCATTTT. It is translated as CASSLSPYQPQHF.

The rearrangement links TRBV7-8 to TRBJ2-4, with D perhaps TRBD2 (5 bases). V gave up 7 bases and J gave up 4 bases, with 20 bases separating them. This CDR3 has 16 amino acids. CDR1 and CDR2 (germline): SGHVS, FQNEAQ. The CDR3 region has the DNA TGTGCCAGCAAAGAGAGGGCAGGCCTGTGGAAAAACATTCAGTACTTC. This translates into CASKERAGLWKNIQYF.

The CDR3 spells CASSGRQGVWQPQHF. For the CDR3, the DNA is TGTGCCAGTAGTGGACGACAGGGGGTTTGGCAGCCCCAGCATTTT. The chain couples TRBV19 to TRBJ1-5; 9 bases align to TRBD1. Germline CDR1 reads LNHDA; CDR2 reads SQIVND (reference sequence). The length of the CDR3 is 15 residues. The V gene end was trimmed by 5 bases and the J gene end by 7 bases; junction bases not matched to a gene: 9. Filled out from reference TRBV19 and TRBJ1-5, the complete variable domain reads DGGITQSPKYLFRKEGQNVTLSCEQNLNHDAMYWYRQDPGQGLRLIYYSQIVNDFQKGDIAEGYSVSREKKESFPLTVTSAQKNPTAFYLCASSGRQGVWQPQHFGDGTRLSIL.

The rearrangement uses TRBV2 and TRBJ2-1; D is unresolved. The germline gives CDR1 SNHLY, CDR2 FYNNEI. V was trimmed by 2 bases and J by 0 bases, leaving 8 bases between them. CDR3 length: 15 amino acids. The DNA for the CDR3 is TGTGCCAGCAGTGAATCCACCGTCTCCTACAATGAGCAGTTCTTC. Translation: CASSESTVSYNEQFF.

This clone was counted a single time. The V and J genes are TRBV6-5 and TRBJ2-3; D gene ambiguous. V lost 0 bases to trimming and J lost 8 bases, with 12 bases between them. Germline-derived CDR1 and CDR2 are MNHEY and SVGAGI. CDR3 length: 14 amino acids. As DNA, the CDR3 is TGTGCCAGCAGTTACTCGATTTATTCCGGTACGCAGTATTTT. Protein: CASSYSIYSGTQYF.

The chain links TRBV15 to TRBJ2-7; TRBD2 might be the D (5 bases). V was cut by 0 bases and J by 3 bases, with 9 bases left in between. CDR3 length equals 14 residues. CDR1 and CDR2 from the germline V gene are LNHNV and YYDKDF (reference sequence). This chain's CDR3 is CATSRESRGYEQYF. In nucleotides, the CDR3 is TGTGCCACCAGCAGAGAAAGCCGGGGCTACGAGCAGTACTTC.

Details on this clone: The identical CDR3 is also encoded by other nucleotide sequences in the sample. The chain employs TRBV4-2 and TRBJ1-1; no definite D call. Deletions cut 0 bases from V and 1 base from J, with 3 bases between. The CDR3 loop spans 13 amino acids. The germline V gene has CDR1 LGHNA and CDR2 YNFKEQ. CDR3: CASSQDENTEAFF. In nucleotides, the CDR3 is TGTGCCAGCAGCCAAGATGAGAACACTGAAGCTTTCTTT.

This clone appeared once. The chain employs TRBV5-4 and TRBJ2-1; TRBD2 might be the D (5 bases). The V end lost 1 base, the J end lost 5 bases, and 19 bases lay between the germline ends. The germline CDR1 and CDR2 sequences are SGHNT and YYREEE (reference sequence). This CDR3 is 17 amino acids long. CDR3 loop: CASSLQDFANQNNEQFF. For the CDR3, the DNA is TGTGCCAGCAGCTTGCAGGACTTCGCAAATCAAAACAATGAGCAGTTCTTC.

CDR3: CASSLGWYEKLFF. CDR3 coding DNA: TGTGCCAGCAGTTTAGGGTGGTATGAAAAACTGTTTTTT. This chain links TRBV28 with TRBJ1-4; no clear D gene. Germline-derived CDR1 and CDR2 are MDHEN and SYDVKM. Between the trimmed V and J ends, which lost 2 bases and 6 bases, there was a span of 7 bases. The CDR3 is made up of 13 amino acids.

The chain couples TRBV4-2 to TRBJ2-1; TRBD2 matches at 10 bases. Per the germline V gene, CDR1 is LGHNA and CDR2 is YNFKEQ. Trimming at V came to 1 base and at J to 5 bases, leaving 5 bases not matched to a gene. The CDR3 runs to 16 residues. CDR3 loop: CASSQGRTSGHNEQFF. For the CDR3, the DNA is TGTGCCAGCAGCCAAGGGAGGACTAGCGGCCACAATGAGCAGTTCTTC.

The rearrangement links TRBV5-5 to TRBJ2-7, with 7 bases lining up with TRBD1. Germline V gene lookup returns CDR1 SGHKS and CDR2 YYEKEE (reference sequence). The CDR3 covers 13 residues. Trimming took 4 bases from V and 3 from J; bases not matched to a gene: 4. The CDR3 here is CASSKGAGYEQYF. The CDR3 DNA sequence: TGTGCCAGCAGCAAGGGGGCCGGCTACGAGCAGTACTTC.